This T cell receptor (beta chain) was identified in a study of OX40 agonist ivuxolimab in advanced cancers. About the full investigation: Ivuxolimab was a fully human IgG2 agonistic monoclonal antibody targeting the costimulatory receptor OX40 (CD134). Among the roughly 52 dose-escalation patients, around 20 had hepatocellular carcinoma, about 15 melanoma, 9 renal cell carcinoma and 9 head and neck cancer. Three dose-escalation patients achieved partial responses, one with hepatocellular carcinoma and two with cutaneous melanoma. The paper reports the monotherapy dose-escalation portion (N of about 56 patients) of the phase I ivuxolimab trial. In the dose-escalation cohort, roughly four fifths of patients were male, and the mean age was approximately 55 years, with a range of 23 to 79. Prior anti-PD-1, anti-PD-L1 or anti-CTLA-4 therapy was permitted, and checkpoint inhibitors had been received by 30% to 40% of dose-escalation patients. Intravenous ivuxolimab was administered to patients every 2 weeks at six dose levels: 0.01, 0.1, 0.3, 1.5, 3 and 10 mg/kg. Peripheral TCRbeta sequencing was intended to test whether TCR sequence diversity was altered and clonal T-cell expansion was caused by ivuxolimab. Results the study describes overall, beyond this receptor: After ivuxolimab, expanded clones were on average more numerous among CD8+ T cells than among CD4+ T cells. Clonal expansion of both CD4+ and CD8+ blood T cells was observed from baseline to week 6 at doses 0.1 to 3.0 mg/kg. Low levels of normalized T-cell clonal expansion were also seen in some nonresponding patients. The antigen specificity of the peripheral T cells that underwent clonal expansion was not determined. In the 0.1-3.0 mg/kg groups, partial responders were among the patients with the lowest normalized peripheral clonal expansion, particularly in CD8+ T cells.

CDR1 and CDR2 were assigned from the germline V gene (reference sequence) as SEHNR and FQNEAQ. The cysteine opens and the phenylalanine closes a CDR3 of 13 amino acids. Only the CDR3 part of the read is kept: 39 bases, read in frame from the first base. V is pared back by 3 bases and J by 9 bases, with 12 bases lying between the germline termini. To sequence the TCRbeta CDR3 region, genomic DNA was isolated from the sorted cells. The immunoSEQ Assay was used to sequence the TCRbeta CDR3 regions. The source is immuneACCESS, and TCRdb retained only in-frame sequences with V and J called. Part of the clones is not carried over; for the studies checked, unresolved V genes explain less than half of this, and the remainder is unexplained. In this sample the table shows about 63,000 clones, 91% of which occur a single time. The ten largest clones take up around 4.2% of the sample. About this clone itself: Its antigen is currently not known. No much larger clone exists at a distance of one base, and base qualities are not known.

Patients with autoimmune disease history or receiving systemic immunosuppression were excluded from the trial. Peripheral blood for TCR sequencing was collected from all dose cohorts at baseline, on cycle 4 day 1, and on cycle 7 day 1. The samples were taken from a phase I, first-in-human, multicenter, open-label dose-escalation trial of ivuxolimab. Adults with locally advanced or metastatic melanoma, renal cell carcinoma, hepatocellular carcinoma or head and neck squamous cell carcinoma were enrolled in the trial. Before TCR sequencing, CD4+ T cells and CD8+ T cells from peripheral blood were sorted into separate populations.

Sequences were derived from CD4+ or CD8+ T cells sorted from blood, sampled in a trial of the OX40 agonist ivuxolimab. The receptor chain draws on TRBV7-9 and TRBJ2-1; no D gene is confidently identified. The TCR originated in an adult with an advanced solid tumor such as melanoma, head and neck, liver or kidney cancer. The CDR3 in this case is CASSFGGYAEQFF. Read as DNA, the sequence is TGTGCCAGCAGCTTCGGTGGGTATGCTGAGCAGTTCTTC.